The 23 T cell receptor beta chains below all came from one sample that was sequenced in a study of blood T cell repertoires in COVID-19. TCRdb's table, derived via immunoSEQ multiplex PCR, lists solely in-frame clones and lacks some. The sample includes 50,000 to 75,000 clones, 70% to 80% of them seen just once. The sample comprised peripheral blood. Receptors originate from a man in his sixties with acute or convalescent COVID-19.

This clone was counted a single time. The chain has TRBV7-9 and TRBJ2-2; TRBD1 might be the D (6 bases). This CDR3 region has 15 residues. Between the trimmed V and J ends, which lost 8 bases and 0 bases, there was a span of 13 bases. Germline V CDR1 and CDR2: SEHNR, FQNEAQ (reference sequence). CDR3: CASLMDRANTGELFF. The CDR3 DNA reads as TGTGCCAGCTTGATGGACAGAGCGAACACCGGGGAGCTGTTTTTT.

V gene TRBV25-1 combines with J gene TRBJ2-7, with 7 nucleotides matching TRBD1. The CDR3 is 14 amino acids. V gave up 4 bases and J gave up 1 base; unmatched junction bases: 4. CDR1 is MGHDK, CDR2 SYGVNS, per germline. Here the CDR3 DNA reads TGTGCCAGCAGTGCCCCGGGACAGTCCTACGAGCAGTACTTC. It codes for CASSAPGQSYEQYF.

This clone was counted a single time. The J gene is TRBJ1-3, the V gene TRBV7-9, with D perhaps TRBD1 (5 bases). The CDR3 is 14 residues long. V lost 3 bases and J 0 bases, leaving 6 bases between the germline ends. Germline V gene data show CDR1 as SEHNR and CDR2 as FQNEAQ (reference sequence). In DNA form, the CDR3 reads TGTGCCAGCAGCTTGGACAACTCTGGAAACACCATATATTTT. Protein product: CASSLDNSGNTIYF.

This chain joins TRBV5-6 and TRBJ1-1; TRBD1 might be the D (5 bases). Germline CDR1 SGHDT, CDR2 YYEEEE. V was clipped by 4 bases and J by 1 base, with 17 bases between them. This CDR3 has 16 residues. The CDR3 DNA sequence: TGTGCCAGCAGCAAAATACCAGGGTCCGCGAACACTGAAGCTTTCTTT. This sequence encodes CASSKIPGSANTEAFF.

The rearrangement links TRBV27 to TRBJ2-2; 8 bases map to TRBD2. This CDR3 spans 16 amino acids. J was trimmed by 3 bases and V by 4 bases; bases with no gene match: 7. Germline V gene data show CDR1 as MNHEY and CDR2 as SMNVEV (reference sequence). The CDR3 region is CASSSLRTSYTGELFF. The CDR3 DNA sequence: TGTGCCAGCAGTTCTCTCCGGACTAGCTACACCGGGGAGCTGTTTTTT.

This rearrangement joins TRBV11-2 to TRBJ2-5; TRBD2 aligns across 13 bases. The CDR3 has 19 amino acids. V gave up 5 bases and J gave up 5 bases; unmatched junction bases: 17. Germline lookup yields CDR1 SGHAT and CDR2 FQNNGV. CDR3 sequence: CASSRGLAGVKRLQETQYF. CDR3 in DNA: TGTGCCAGCAGCAGAGGACTAGCGGGAGTGAAGCGTCTTCAGGAGACCCAGTACTTC.

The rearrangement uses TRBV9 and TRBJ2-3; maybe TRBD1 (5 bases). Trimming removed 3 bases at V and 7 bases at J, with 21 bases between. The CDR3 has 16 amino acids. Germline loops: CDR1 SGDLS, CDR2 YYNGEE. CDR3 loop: CASSGISLQGRNTQYF. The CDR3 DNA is TGTGCCAGCAGCGGAATTTCTCTGCAGGGAAGGAATACGCAGTATTTT.

CDR3 DNA sequence: TGCAGCGTGAACAGGGCTGGGGAGACCCAGTACTTC. Protein: CSVNRAGETQYF. The rearrangement joins TRBV29-1 to TRBJ2-5; D possibly corresponds to TRBD1 (6 bases). Trimming shortened V by 6 bases and J by 5 bases, and 13 bases separated the two germline ends. Germline values: CDR1 SQVTM, CDR2 ANQGSEA. The CDR3 totals 12 residues.

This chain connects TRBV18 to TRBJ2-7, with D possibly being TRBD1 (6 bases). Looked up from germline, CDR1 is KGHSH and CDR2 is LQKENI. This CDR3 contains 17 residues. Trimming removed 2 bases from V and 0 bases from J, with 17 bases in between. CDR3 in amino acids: CASSPGQTLPTSYEQYF. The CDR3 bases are TGTGCCAGCTCACCAGGACAGACCTTACCTACCTCCTACGAGCAGTACTTC.

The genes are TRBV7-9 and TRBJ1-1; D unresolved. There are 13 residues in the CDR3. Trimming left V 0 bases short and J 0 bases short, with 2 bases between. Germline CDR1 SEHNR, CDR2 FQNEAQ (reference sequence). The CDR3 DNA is TGTGCCAGCAGCTTAGCCATGAACACTGAAGCTTTCTTT. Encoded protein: CASSLAMNTEAFF.

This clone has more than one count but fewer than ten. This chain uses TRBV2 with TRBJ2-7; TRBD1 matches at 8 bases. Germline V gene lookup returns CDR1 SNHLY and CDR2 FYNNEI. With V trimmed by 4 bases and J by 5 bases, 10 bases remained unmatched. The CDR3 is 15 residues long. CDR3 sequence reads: CASSAVGQVLDEQYF. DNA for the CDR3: TGTGCCAGCAGTGCAGTGGGACAGGTTCTCGACGAGCAGTACTTC. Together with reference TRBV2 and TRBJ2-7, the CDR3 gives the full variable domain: EPEVTQTPSHQVTQMGQEVILRCVPISNHLYFYWYRQILGQKVEFLVSFYNNEISEKSEIFDDQFSVERPDGSNFTLKIRSTKLEDSAMYFCASSAVGQVLDEQYFGPGTRLTVT.

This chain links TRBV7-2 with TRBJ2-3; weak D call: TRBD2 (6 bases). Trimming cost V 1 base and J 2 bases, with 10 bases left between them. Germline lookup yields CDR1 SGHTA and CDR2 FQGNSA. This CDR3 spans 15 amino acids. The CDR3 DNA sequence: TGTGCCAGCAGCTTAGTGCGGGGATCCACAGATACGCAGTATTTT. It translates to CASSLVRGSTDTQYF.

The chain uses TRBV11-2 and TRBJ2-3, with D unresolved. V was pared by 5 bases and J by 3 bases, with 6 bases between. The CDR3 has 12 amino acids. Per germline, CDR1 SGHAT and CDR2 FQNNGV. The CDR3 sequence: CASSLPTDTQYF. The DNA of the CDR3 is TGTGCCAGCAGCCTCCCTACAGATACGCAGTATTTT.

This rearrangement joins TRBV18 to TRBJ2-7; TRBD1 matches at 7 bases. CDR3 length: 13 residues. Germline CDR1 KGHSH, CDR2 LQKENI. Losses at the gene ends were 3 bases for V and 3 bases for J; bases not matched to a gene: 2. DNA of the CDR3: TGTGCCAGCTCACCGGGACAGCTCTACGAGCAGTACTTC. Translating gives CASSPGQLYEQYF. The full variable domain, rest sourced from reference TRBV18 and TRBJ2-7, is NAGVMQNPRHLVRRRGQEARLRCSPMKGHSHVYWYRQLPEEGLKFMVYLQKENIIDESGMPKERFSAEFPKEGPSILRIQQVVRGDSAAYFCASSPGQLYEQYFGPGTRLTVT.

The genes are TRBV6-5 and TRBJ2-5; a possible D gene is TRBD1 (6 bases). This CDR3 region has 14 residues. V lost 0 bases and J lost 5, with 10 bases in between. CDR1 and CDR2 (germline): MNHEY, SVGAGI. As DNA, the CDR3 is TGTGCCAGCAGTTACTCTGGTAGGGGGGAGACCCAGTACTTC. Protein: CASSYSGRGETQYF.

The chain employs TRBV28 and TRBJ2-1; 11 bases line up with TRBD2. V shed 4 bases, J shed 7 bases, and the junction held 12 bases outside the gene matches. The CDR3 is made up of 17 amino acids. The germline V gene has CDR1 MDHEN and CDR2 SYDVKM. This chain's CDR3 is CASSSPLSGRASNEQFF. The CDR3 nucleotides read TGTGCCAGCAGTTCCCCCCTTAGCGGGAGGGCCTCAAATGAGCAGTTCTTC.

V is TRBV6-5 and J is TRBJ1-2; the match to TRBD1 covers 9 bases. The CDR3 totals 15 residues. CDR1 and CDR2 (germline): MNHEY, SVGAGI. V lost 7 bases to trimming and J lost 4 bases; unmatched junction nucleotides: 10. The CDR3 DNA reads TGTGCCAGCACCAGGACAGGGGCTATTGGCTATGGCTACACCTTC. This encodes CASTRTGAIGYGYTF.

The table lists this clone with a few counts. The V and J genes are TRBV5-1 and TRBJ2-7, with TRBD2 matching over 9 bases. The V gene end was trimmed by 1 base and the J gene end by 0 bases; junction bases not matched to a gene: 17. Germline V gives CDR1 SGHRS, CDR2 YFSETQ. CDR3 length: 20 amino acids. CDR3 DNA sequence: TGCGCCAGCAGCTTGAAGTCCGGGGGGGAAGCGGGAGGTCCCTCCTACGAGCAGTACTTC. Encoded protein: CASSLKSGGEAGGPSYEQYF.

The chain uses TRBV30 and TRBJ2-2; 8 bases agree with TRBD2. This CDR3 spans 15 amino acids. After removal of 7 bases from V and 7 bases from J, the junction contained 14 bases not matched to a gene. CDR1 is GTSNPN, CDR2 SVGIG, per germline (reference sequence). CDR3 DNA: TGTGCCTTTGATCGGGGGGGAGGCCGTGGCGGGGAGCTGTTTTTT. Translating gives CAFDRGGGRGGELFF.

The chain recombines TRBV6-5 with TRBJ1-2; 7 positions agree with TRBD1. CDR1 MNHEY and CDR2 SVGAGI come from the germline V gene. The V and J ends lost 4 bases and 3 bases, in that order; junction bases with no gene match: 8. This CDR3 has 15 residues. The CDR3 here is CASSLDRAAHYGYTF. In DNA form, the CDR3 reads TGTGCCAGCAGTTTAGACAGGGCCGCACACTATGGCTACACCTTC.

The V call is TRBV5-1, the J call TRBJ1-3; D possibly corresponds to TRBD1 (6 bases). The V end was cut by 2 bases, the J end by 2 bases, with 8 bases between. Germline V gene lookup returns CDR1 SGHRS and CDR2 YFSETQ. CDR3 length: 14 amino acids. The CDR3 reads CASSLTGTGNTIYF. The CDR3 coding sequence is TGCGCCAGCAGCTTAACAGGGACTGGAAACACCATATATTTT.

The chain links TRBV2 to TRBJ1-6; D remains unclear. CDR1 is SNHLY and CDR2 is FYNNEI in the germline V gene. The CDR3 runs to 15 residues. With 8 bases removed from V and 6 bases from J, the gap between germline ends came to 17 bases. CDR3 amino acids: CASSRGGQSNSPLHF. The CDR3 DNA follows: TGTGCCAGCTCTAGAGGCGGGCAGAGTAATTCACCCCTCCACTTT.

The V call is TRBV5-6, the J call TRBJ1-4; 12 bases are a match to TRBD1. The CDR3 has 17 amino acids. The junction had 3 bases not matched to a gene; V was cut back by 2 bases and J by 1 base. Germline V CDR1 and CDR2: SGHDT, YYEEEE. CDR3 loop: CASSFGTGGETNEKLFF. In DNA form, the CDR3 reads TGTGCCAGCAGCTTTGGGACAGGGGGCGAAACTAATGAAAAACTGTTTTTT.